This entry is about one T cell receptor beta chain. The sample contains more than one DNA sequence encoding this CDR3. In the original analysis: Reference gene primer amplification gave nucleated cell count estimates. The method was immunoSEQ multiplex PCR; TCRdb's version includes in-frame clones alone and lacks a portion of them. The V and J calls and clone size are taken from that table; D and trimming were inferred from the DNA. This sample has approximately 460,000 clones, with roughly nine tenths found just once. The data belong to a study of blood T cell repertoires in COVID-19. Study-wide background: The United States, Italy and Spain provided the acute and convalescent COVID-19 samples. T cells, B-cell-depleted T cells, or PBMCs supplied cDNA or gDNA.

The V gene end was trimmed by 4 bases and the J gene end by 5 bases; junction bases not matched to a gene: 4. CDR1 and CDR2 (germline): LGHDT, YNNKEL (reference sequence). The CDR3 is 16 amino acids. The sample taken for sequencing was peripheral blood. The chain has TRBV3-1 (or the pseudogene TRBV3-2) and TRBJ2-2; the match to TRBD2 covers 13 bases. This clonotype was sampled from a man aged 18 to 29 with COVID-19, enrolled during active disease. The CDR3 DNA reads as TGTGCCAGCAGCCGAGGACTAGCGGGAGTAACCGGGGAGCTGTTTTTT. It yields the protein CASSRGLAGVTGELFF.